This is a list of T cell receptor beta chains from one sample in a study of CXCR3-negative and CXCR3-positive naive CD8 T cells. Reprocessing the 5' RACE reads, TCRdb reports a single entry for every CDR3 protein and omits DNA. The listing contains some 130,000 distinct CDR3 sequences. The sequenced sample consisted of naive CXCR3- CD8+ T cells from blood. These receptors were collected from a human donor in good health. Some clones in this sample may be carry-over from other donors' samples. CDR3s include the opening cysteine and the closing phenylalanine or tryptophan.

j_call: TRBJ2-7; v_call: TRBV14; cdr3_aa: CASSGRSGPSSYEQYF
j_call: TRBJ2-5; v_call: TRBV7-9; cdr3_aa: CASSSVTGETETQYF
j_call: TRBJ2-7; v_call: TRBV4-1; cdr3_aa: CASSQGQFHEQYF
j_call: TRBJ2-1; v_call: TRBV4-1; cdr3_aa: CASSQRQVDLNEQFF
j_call: TRBJ2-2; v_call: TRBV29-1; cdr3_aa: CSVTSGSRTNTGELFF
j_call: TRBJ2-7; v_call: TRBV4-1; cdr3_aa: CASSQALTAGGHYEQYF
j_call: TRBJ2-7; v_call: TRBV14; cdr3_aa: CASSQGSRSVYEQYF
j_call: TRBJ2-7; v_call: TRBV5-1; cdr3_aa: CASSLAKVTGLEQYF
j_call: TRBJ2-1; v_call: TRBV29-1; cdr3_aa: CTSESYNEQFF
j_call: TRBJ2-1; v_call: TRBV29-1; cdr3_aa: CSHSGRGYNEQFF
j_call: TRBJ2-7; v_call: TRBV29-1; cdr3_aa: CSVEDTETGPYEQYF
j_call: TRBJ2-7; v_call: TRBV5-5; cdr3_aa: CASSLNWADASYEQYF
j_call: TRBJ2-1; v_call: TRBV28; cdr3_aa: CASSILRGGGQFF
j_call: TRBJ2-7; v_call: TRBV19; cdr3_aa: CASQVGSFTYEQYF
j_call: TRBJ2-7; v_call: TRBV29-1; cdr3_aa: CSVKVDVSYEQYF
j_call: TRBJ2-1; v_call: TRBV5-1; cdr3_aa: CASSAPSLLTLAGADEQFF
j_call: TRBJ2-7; v_call: TRBV12-3/TRBV12-4; cdr3_aa: CASRKRSSYEQYF
j_call: TRBJ2-3; v_call: TRBV4-3; cdr3_aa: CASSQVPAPSTDTQYF
j_call: TRBJ1-2; v_call: TRBV19; cdr3_aa: CASSRSAITNYGYTF
j_call: TRBJ2-7; v_call: TRBV15; cdr3_aa: CATQRESYYEQYF
j_call: TRBJ1-1; v_call: TRBV7-6; cdr3_aa: CASSLRLGVPFF
j_call: TRBJ2-2; v_call: TRBV18; cdr3_aa: CASSPQGQVNTGELFF
j_call: TRBJ2-1; v_call: TRBV7-3; cdr3_aa: CASSLTQMADLVFF
j_call: TRBJ2-3; v_call: TRBV11-3; cdr3_aa: CASSLAGDTQYF
j_call: TRBJ2-7; v_call: TRBV4-1; cdr3_aa: CASSYRDSGGYEQYF
j_call: TRBJ2-4; v_call: TRBV27; cdr3_aa: CASSSREALAKNIQYF
j_call: TRBJ2-5; v_call: TRBV30; cdr3_aa: CAWSVYSEETQYF
j_call: TRBJ2-5; v_call: TRBV15; cdr3_aa: CATSTADFWETQYF
j_call: TRBJ1-1; v_call: TRBV7-9; cdr3_aa: CASSLVGQGGTEAFF
j_call: TRBJ1-2; v_call: TRBV7-2; cdr3_aa: CASSLGTGGFGYTF
j_call: TRBJ2-5; v_call: TRBV6-5; cdr3_aa: CASSYFSSQETQYF
j_call: TRBJ1-2; v_call: TRBV4-1; cdr3_aa: CASSQEVVSKQGYTF
j_call: TRBJ2-7; v_call: TRBV5-1; cdr3_aa: CTSSLDSYEQYF
j_call: TRBJ2-7; v_call: TRBV5-1; cdr3_aa: CASSFEGTYEQYF
j_call: TRBJ2-1; v_call: TRBV5-1; cdr3_aa: CASSFESAVYSVGVNEQFF
j_call: TRBJ1-5; v_call: TRBV7-8; cdr3_aa: CASSPGTGLSNQPQHF
j_call: TRBJ2-1; v_call: TRBV14; cdr3_aa: CASSQVQWDEQFF
j_call: TRBJ2-1; v_call: TRBV20-1; cdr3_aa: CSASDELAGGLSYNEQFF
j_call: TRBJ1-2; v_call: TRBV6-5; cdr3_aa: CASSYSRRVYGYTF
j_call: TRBJ1-6; v_call: TRBV19; cdr3_aa: CASSILDRADSPLHF
j_call: TRBJ2-3; v_call: TRBV28; cdr3_aa: CASSLYSGGRTRDTQYF
j_call: TRBJ2-1; v_call: TRBV29-1; cdr3_aa: CSVELDYSNEQFF
j_call: TRBJ1-1; v_call: TRBV6-6; cdr3_aa: CASSYSRGPENTEAFF
j_call: TRBJ1-5; v_call: TRBV6-5; cdr3_aa: CASSLGDGDQPQHF
j_call: TRBJ2-2; v_call: TRBV15; cdr3_aa: CATSRVWNTGELFF